This T cell receptor (beta chain) appears in the sequencing data of a study of blood T cell repertoires in COVID-19. Background on the study: Collection of acute and convalescent COVID-19 samples took place in the United States, Italy and Spain. Sample material is recorded as cDNA or gDNA derived from T cells, B-cell-depleted T cells, or PBMCs.

Between the trimmed V and J ends, which lost 6 bases and 5 bases, there was a span of 6 bases. The germline V gene encodes CDR1 DFQATT and CDR2 SNEGSKA (reference sequence). CDR3 length equals 10 residues. Original handling: Estimation of nucleated cell counts was performed using reference gene primer amplification. TCRdb keeps only in-frame clones here, not all; method: immunoSEQ multiplex PCR. That table gives V, J and clone size, and the DNA gave D and trimming. The sample lists hundreds of thousands of clones; approximately 88% were seen once. Worth noting for this clone: Other DNA sequences from this sample encode an identical CDR3 as well.

The sequenced sample was peripheral blood. The receptor's source is a woman in her 30s with acute or convalescent COVID-19. The gene calls are TRBV20-1 and TRBJ2-3; D unclear. The CDR3 sequence: CSAPLDTQYF. The CDR3 nucleotides read TGCAGTGCCCCGTTAGATACGCAGTATTTT.